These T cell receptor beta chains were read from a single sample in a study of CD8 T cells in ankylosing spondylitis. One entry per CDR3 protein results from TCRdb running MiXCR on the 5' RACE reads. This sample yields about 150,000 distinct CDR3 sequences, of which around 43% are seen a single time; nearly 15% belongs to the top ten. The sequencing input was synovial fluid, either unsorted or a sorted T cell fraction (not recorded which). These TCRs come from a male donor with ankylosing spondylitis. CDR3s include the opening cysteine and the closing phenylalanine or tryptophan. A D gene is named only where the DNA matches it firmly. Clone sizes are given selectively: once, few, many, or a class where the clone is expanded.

CDR3nt: TGCAGCGTTCGGACAGCGATCTACGAGCAGTACTTC
CDR3aa: CSVRTAIYEQYF
v_gene: TRBV29-1
d_gene: .
abundance: many
j_gene: TRBJ2-7

CDR3nt: TGTGCCAGCAGCCGGGAATGGGGAGAGACCCAGTACTTC
CDR3aa: CASSREWGETQYF
v_gene: TRBV7-6
d_gene: .
abundance: .
j_gene: TRBJ2-5

CDR3nt: TGTGCCAGCAGCTTAGCGCCCGTAAGGGAGCGGGAGGGCGGCAATGAGCAGTTCTTC
CDR3aa: CASSLAPVREREGGNEQFF
v_gene: TRBV11-1
d_gene: TRBD2
abundance: .
j_gene: TRBJ2-1

CDR3nt: TGTGCCAGCCGGAACCCGAACACTGAAGCTTTCTTT
CDR3aa: CASRNPNTEAFF
v_gene: TRBV6-6
d_gene: .
abundance: .
j_gene: TRBJ1-1

CDR3nt: TGTGCCAGCAGTGTGAGAGAAAATTCACCCCTCCACTTT
CDR3aa: CASSVRENSPLHF
v_gene: TRBV6-2/TRBV6-3
d_gene: .
abundance: few
j_gene: TRBJ1-6

CDR3nt: TGTGCCAGCAGCCGTAGCCGGTTTTTATGGGAAATTTCCTACGAGCAGTACTTC
CDR3aa: CASSRSRFLWEISYEQYF
v_gene: TRBV28
d_gene: .
abundance: .
j_gene: TRBJ2-7

CDR3nt: TGTGCCAGCAGCTGGGGAGGTGGGACAGATACGCAGTATTTT
CDR3aa: CASSWGGGTDTQYF
v_gene: TRBV7-2
d_gene: .
abundance: .
j_gene: TRBJ2-3

CDR3nt: TGCGCCAGCAGCTTTCTGGACGTCCGGGGCGCAAACTATGGCTACACCTTC
CDR3aa: CASSFLDVRGANYGYTF
v_gene: TRBV5-1
d_gene: .
abundance: .
j_gene: TRBJ1-2

CDR3nt: TGCGCCAGCAGCCAAGATAGGCAGGGGGCCCTTGGCGAGCAGTACTTC
CDR3aa: CASSQDRQGALGEQYF
v_gene: TRBV4-3
d_gene: TRBD1
abundance: few
j_gene: TRBJ2-7

CDR3nt: TGTGCCAGCAGTAGTGGACTGGGCCCCTACGAGCAGTACTTC
CDR3aa: CASSSGLGPYEQYF
v_gene: TRBV27
d_gene: .
abundance: .
j_gene: TRBJ2-7

CDR3nt: TGTGCCAGCAGCTACCCGGGACAGTACCCCTACGAGCAGTACTTC
CDR3aa: CASSYPGQYPYEQYF
v_gene: TRBV7-2
d_gene: TRBD1
abundance: .
j_gene: TRBJ2-7

CDR3nt: TGTGCCAGCAGGGGGGCAGAGGGGGTTTACAATGAGCAGTTCTTC
CDR3aa: CASRGAEGVYNEQFF
v_gene: TRBV12-3/TRBV12-4
d_gene: .
abundance: few
j_gene: TRBJ2-1

CDR3nt: TGTGCCAGCAGCGTAGAAGGGGCGGTGAAGCTTGGCTACACCTTC
CDR3aa: CASSVEGAVKLGYTF
v_gene: TRBV9
d_gene: .
abundance: .
j_gene: TRBJ1-2

CDR3nt: TGTGCCAGCAGTTTACAGCGTCGGGAGGTTGGGGCTGAAAAACTGTTTTTT
CDR3aa: CASSLQRREVGAEKLFF
v_gene: TRBV7-9
d_gene: .
abundance: .
j_gene: TRBJ1-4

CDR3nt: TGTGCCAGCAGTTTATCTCCCGGGGAGGCTTCCTACGAGCAGTACTTC
CDR3aa: CASSLSPGEASYEQYF
v_gene: TRBV27
d_gene: .
abundance: .
j_gene: TRBJ2-7

CDR3nt: TGTGCCAGCAGCCCCCTCTTAACGGGCACTAATGAAAAACTGTTTTTT
CDR3aa: CASSPLLTGTNEKLFF
v_gene: TRBV12-3/TRBV12-4
d_gene: .
abundance: .
j_gene: TRBJ1-4

CDR3nt: TGTGCCAGCAACCAACGCCCCCTTGAGACCCAGTACTTC
CDR3aa: CASNQRPLETQYF
v_gene: TRBV7-2
d_gene: .
abundance: once
j_gene: TRBJ2-5

CDR3nt: TGTGCCAGCAGCTTAGGAGCGAGCTTCGATGAGCAGTTCTTC
CDR3aa: CASSLGASFDEQFF
v_gene: TRBV7-9
d_gene: .
abundance: many
j_gene: TRBJ2-1

CDR3nt: TGTGCCAGCAGCTTTACGAGGCAGGGGGCGCCGCAAATACGAATTAATGAAAAACTGTTTTTT
CDR3aa: CASSFTRQGAPQIRINEKLFF
v_gene: TRBV11-1
d_gene: TRBD1
abundance: .
j_gene: TRBJ1-4

CDR3nt: TGTGCCAGCAGCCCGCAACTCGTCTCCTACAATGAGCAGTTCTTC
CDR3aa: CASSPQLVSYNEQFF
v_gene: TRBV7-3
d_gene: .
abundance: once
j_gene: TRBJ2-1

CDR3nt: TGTGCCAGCAGTTTAACAGGGATCTTTGGCGAGCAGTACTTC
CDR3aa: CASSLTGIFGEQYF
v_gene: TRBV27
d_gene: .
abundance: .
j_gene: TRBJ2-7

CDR3nt: TGCAGCGCGGGACTAGCGTTATACAATGAGCAGTTCTTC
CDR3aa: CSAGLALYNEQFF
v_gene: TRBV29-1
d_gene: TRBD2
abundance: .
j_gene: TRBJ2-1